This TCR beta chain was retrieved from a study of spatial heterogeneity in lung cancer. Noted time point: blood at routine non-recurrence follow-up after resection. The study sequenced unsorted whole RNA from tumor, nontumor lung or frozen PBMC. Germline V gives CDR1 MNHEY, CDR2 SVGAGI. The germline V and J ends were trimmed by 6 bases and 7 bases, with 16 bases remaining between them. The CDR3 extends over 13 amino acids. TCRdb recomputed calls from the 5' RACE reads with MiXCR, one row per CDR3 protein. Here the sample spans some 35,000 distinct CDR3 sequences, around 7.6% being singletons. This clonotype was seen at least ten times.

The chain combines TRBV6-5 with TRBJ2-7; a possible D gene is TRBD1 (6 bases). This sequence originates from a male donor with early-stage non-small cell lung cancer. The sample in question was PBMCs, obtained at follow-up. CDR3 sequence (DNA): TGTGCCAGCAGCCCAAGACAGGTCGCTGAGCAGTACTTC. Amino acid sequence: CASSPRQVAEQYF.